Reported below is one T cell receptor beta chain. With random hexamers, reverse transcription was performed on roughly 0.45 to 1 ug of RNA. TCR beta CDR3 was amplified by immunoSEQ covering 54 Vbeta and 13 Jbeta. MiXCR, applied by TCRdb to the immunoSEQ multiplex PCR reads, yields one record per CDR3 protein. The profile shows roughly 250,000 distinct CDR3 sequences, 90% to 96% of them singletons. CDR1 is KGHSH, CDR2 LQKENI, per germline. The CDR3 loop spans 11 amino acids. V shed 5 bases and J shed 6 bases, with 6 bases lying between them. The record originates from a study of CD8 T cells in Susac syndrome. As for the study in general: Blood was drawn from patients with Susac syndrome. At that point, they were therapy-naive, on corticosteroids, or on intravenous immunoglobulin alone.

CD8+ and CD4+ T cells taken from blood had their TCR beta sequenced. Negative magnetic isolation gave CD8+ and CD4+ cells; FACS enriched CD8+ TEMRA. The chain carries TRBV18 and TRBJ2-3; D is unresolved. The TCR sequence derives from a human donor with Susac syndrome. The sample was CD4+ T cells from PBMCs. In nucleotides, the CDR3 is TGTGCCAGCTCAATGGCGGATACGCAGTATTTT. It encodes CASSMADTQYF.